What follows are 12 T cell receptor beta chains derived from one specimen sequenced in a study of blood T cell repertoires in COVID-19. Assay used: immunoSEQ multiplex PCR; TCRdb lists only in-frame clones, some missing. This repertoire shows 250,000 to 300,000 clones, 88% found once; its top ten account for around 11%. Sequenced input: peripheral blood. The origin of the receptors is a young woman with COVID-19, enrolled during active disease.

This clone has only one observation. The chain joins TRBV2 to TRBJ2-5; TRBD1 agrees at 7 bases. Germline CDR1 and CDR2: SNHLY and FYNNEI. V gave up 4 bases and J gave up 1 base; unmatched junction bases: 6. The CDR3 sequence is 15 residues long. The CDR3, as DNA: TGTGCCAGCAGTGCTGACAGGGTGAGCCAAGAGACCCAGTACTTC. Its translation: CASSADRVSQETQYF.

The chain has TRBV7-2 and TRBJ1-4, with 8 bases matching TRBD1. This CDR3 has 13 amino acids. V gave up 10 bases and J gave up 6 bases; unmatched junction bases: 7. Germline V lookup: CDR1 SGHTA, CDR2 FQGNSA. The CDR3 loop reads CATQGQVYEKLFF. CDR3 nucleotides: TGTGCCACCCAGGGACAGGTATATGAAAAACTGTTTTTT.

This chain connects TRBV10-2 to TRBJ1-1; D gene ambiguous. The CDR3 is 12 amino acids. Looked up from germline, CDR1 is WSHSY and CDR2 is SAAADI. The V gene lost 5 bases and the J gene lost 1 base, with 5 bases spanning the gap. Written as DNA, the CDR3 is TGCGCCAGCAGTCTAGGGAACACTGAAGCTTTCTTT. This translates into CASSLGNTEAFF.

The V gene is TRBV10-3, the J gene TRBJ2-2, with TRBD2 identical over 8 bases. The CDR3 is 15 residues long. V shed 5 bases, J shed 5 bases, and the junction held 7 bases outside the gene matches. Germline loops: CDR1 ENHRY, CDR2 SYGVKD. CDR3: CAISTGTRRTGELFF. The CDR3 DNA sequence: TGTGCCATCAGTACCGGGACTAGAAGGACCGGGGAGCTGTTTTTT.

The rearrangement joins TRBV5-1 to TRBJ1-6; tentatively, D is TRBD1 (5 bases). The CDR3 is 15 residues long. V was pared by 0 bases and J by 7 bases, with 11 bases between. CDR1 and CDR2 (germline): SGHRS, YFSETQ. CDR3 nucleotide sequence: TGCGCCAGCAGCTTGGCAGGGTACAAGAATTCACCCCTCCACTTT. As protein: CASSLAGYKNSPLHF.

The chain employs TRBV21-1 and TRBJ2-3; the tabulated D call, TRBD1, remains unverified against the DNA. TRBV21-1 is assigned pseudogene status. CDR3 length: 16 residues. In nucleotides, the CDR3 is TGTGCCAGCAGCAAAGGAGGGGACAGGGCCACAGATACGCAGTATTTT. Its protein product is CASSKGGDRATDTQYF.

This chain connects TRBV13 to TRBJ2-7; D might be TRBD1 (6 bases). The CDR3 spans 15 residues. Trimming removed 4 bases from V and 2 bases from J, with 15 bases in between. Germline assignment: CDR1 PRHDT and CDR2 FYEKMQ (reference sequence). CDR3 sequence: CASSSLRDNPYEQYF. CDR3 DNA: TGTGCCAGCAGCTCCCTCCGGGACAACCCCTACGAGCAGTACTTC.

J is TRBJ1-1 and V is TRBV6-5; perhaps TRBD1 as D (6 bases). The germline gives CDR1 MNHEY, CDR2 SVGAGI. Trimming shortened V by 0 bases and J by 4 bases, and 12 bases separated the two germline ends. This CDR3 is built from 15 residues. The CDR3 DNA sequence: TGTGCCAGCAGTTACTCGAGGGGGGGTGGCACTGAAGCTTTCTTT. It specifies CASSYSRGGGTEAFF.

J is TRBJ1-1 and V is TRBV11-2; weak D call: TRBD1 (5 bases). Germline values: CDR1 SGHAT, CDR2 FQNNGV. This CDR3 is built from 13 residues. Trimming stripped 1 base from V and 8 bases from J, with 11 bases between. CDR3 coding DNA: TGTGCCAGCAGCTTAGGGGCCAGGGTGGAAGCTTTCTTT. Translation: CASSLGARVEAFF.

This chain joins TRBV6-5 and TRBJ1-1; D gene ambiguous. V was cut by 5 bases and J by 6 bases, with 16 bases left in between. Germline-derived CDR1 and CDR2 are MNHEY and SVGAGI. The CDR3 is 14 amino acids. The CDR3 spells CASSPQPYGAEAFF. CDR3 DNA sequence: TGTGCCAGCAGTCCACAGCCTTATGGCGCTGAAGCTTTCTTT.

This rearrangement joins TRBV12-3 or TRBV12-4 to TRBJ1-1, with D unresolved. The CDR3 has 13 residues. Trimming took off 1 base at V and 1 base at J, with 4 bases between the two ends. The DNA of the CDR3 is TGTGCCAGCAGTTTAGTCAGGAACACTGAAGCTTTCTTT. Translating gives CASSLVRNTEAFF.

This chain joins TRBV27 and TRBJ1-2, with D hard to call. The CDR3 contains 14 residues. Trimming took 6 bases from V and 7 from J, leaving 18 bases between them. Germline CDR1 reads MNHEY; CDR2 reads SMNVEV (reference sequence). CDR3 sequence reads: CASSLRHTLFGYTF. DNA of the CDR3: TGTGCCAGCAGCCTAAGACACACACTCTTTGGCTACACCTTC.